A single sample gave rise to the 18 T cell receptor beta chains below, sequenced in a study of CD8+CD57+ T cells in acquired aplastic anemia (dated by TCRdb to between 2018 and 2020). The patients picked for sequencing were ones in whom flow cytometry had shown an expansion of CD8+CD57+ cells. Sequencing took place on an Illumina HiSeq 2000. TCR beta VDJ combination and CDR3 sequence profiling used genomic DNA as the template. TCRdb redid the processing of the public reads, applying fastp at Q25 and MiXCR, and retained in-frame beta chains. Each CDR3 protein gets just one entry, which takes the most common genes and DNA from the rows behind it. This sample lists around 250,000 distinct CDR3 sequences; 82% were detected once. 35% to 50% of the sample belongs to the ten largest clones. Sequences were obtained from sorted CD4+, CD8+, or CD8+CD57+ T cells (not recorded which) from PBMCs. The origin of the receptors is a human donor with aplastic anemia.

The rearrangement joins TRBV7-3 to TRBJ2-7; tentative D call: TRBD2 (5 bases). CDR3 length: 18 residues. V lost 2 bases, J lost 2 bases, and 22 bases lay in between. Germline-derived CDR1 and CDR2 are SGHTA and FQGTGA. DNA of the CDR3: TGTGCCAGCAGCTTATCAGCCGGCGGGCCAGACGAAGCCTACGAGCAGTACGTC. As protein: CASSLSAGGPDEAYEQYV.

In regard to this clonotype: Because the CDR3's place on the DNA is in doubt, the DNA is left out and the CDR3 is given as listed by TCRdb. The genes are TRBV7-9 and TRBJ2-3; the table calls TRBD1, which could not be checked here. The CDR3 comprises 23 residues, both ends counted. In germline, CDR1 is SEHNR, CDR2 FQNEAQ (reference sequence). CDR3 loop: CASSFYICSARDRGDLGTDTQYF.

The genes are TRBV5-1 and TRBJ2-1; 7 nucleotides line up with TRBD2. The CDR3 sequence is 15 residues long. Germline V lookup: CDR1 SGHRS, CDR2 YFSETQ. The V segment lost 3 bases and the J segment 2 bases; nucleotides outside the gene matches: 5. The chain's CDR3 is CASSSLAGPYNEQFF. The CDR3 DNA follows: TGCGCCAGCAGCTCGTTAGCGGGCCCCTACAATGAGCAGTTCTTC.

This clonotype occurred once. The CDR3 DNA is TGTGCCAGCAGCTTTCAGCCAGACGGGGGAGCCCATGCCTACGAGCAGTACGTC. This sequence encodes CASSFQPDGGAHAYEQYV. The chain links TRBV7-9 to TRBJ2-7, with TRBD2 as a possible D gene (6 bases). V lost 3 bases to trimming and J lost 2 bases, with 23 bases between them. Germline assignment: CDR1 SEHNR and CDR2 FQNEAQ (reference sequence). CDR3 length: 18 amino acids.

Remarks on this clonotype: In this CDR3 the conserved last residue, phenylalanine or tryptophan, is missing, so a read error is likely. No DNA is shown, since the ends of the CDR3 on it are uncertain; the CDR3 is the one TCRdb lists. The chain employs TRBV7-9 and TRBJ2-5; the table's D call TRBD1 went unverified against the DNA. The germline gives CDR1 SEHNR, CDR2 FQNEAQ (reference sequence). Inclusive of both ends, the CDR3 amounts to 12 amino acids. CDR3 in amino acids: CAGSAGAGAHTD.

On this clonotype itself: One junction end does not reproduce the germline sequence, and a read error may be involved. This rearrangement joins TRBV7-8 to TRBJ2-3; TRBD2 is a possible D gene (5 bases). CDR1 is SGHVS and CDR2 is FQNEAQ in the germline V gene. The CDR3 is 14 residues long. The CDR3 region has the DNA TGTGCCAGCAGTGTAAGCGGCTATAATTCAACGCACCACTTT. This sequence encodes CASSVSGYNSTHHF.

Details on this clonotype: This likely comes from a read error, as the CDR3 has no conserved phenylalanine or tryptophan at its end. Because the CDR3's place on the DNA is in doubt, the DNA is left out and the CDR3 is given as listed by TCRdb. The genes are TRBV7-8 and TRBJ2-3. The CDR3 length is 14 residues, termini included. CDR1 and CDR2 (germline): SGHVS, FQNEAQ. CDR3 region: CASSLTATYEQYFV.

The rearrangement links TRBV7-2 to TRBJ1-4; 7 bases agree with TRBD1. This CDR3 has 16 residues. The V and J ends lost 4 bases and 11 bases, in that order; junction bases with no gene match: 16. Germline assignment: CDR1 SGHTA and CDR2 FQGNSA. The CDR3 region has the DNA TGTGCCAGCAGCTCAATGGACAGGCGGGATACGCAGAAACTGTTTTTT. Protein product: CASSSMDRRDTQKLFF.

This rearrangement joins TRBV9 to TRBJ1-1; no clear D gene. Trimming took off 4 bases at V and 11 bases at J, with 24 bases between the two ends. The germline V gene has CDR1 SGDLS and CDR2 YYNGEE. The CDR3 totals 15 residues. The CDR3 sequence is CASSLVAGNNAEAFF. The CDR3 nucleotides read TGTGCCAGCAGCTTAGTAGCGGGTAACAACGCGGAGGCTTTCTTT.

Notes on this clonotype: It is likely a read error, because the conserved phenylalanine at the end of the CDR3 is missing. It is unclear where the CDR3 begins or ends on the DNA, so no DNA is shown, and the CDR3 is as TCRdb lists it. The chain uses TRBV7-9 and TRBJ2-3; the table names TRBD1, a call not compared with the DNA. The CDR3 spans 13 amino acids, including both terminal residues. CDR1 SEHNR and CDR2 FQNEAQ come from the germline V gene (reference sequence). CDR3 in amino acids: CASGDAGSYRANV.

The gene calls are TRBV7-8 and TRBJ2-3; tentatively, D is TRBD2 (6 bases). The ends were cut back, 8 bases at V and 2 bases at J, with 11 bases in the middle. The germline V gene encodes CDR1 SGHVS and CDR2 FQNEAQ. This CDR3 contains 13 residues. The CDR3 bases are TGTGCCAGCGGGGACTTGGACACAGATACGCAGTATTTT. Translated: CASGDLDTDTQYF.

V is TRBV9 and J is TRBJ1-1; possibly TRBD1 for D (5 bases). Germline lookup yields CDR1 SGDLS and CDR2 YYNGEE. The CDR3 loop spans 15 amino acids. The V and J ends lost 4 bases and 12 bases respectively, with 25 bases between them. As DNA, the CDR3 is TGTGCCAGCAGCTTAGATAGGACATCCTATACTTCACCTTTCTTT. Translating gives CASSLDRTSYTSPFF.

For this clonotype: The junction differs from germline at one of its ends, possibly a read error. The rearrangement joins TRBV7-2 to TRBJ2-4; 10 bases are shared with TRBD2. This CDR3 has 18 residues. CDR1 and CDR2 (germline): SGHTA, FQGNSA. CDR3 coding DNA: TGTGCCAGCAGCGTAGCGGGAGGTCCCGATACGCAGTATAACATTCAGTACTTC. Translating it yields CASSVAGGPDTQYNIQYF.

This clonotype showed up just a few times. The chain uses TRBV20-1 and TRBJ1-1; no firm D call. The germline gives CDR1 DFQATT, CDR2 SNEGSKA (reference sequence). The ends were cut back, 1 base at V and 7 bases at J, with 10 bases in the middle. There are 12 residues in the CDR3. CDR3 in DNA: TGCAGTGCTAGAGTGAACCAGGTTGAAGCTTTCTTT. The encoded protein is CSARVNQVEAFF.

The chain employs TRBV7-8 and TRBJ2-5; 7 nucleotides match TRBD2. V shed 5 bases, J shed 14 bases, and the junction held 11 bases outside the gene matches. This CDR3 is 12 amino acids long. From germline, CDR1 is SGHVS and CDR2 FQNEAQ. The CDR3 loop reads CASSVKAGVTYF. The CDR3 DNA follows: TGTGCCAGCAGCGTCAAGGCGGGAGTCACCTACTTC.

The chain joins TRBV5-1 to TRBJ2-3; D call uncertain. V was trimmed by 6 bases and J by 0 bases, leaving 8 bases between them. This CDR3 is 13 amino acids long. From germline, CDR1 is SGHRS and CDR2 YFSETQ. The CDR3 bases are TGCGCCAGCACTACGACTAGCACAGATACGCAGTATTTT. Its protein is CASTTTSTDTQYF.

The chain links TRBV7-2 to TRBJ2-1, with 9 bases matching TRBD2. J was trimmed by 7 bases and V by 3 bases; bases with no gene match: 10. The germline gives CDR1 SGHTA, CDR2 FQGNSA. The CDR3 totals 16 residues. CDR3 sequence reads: CASSFQRSGGRNEQFF. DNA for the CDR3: TGTGCCAGCAGCTTTCAGAGAAGCGGGGGGAGGAATGAGCAGTTCTTC.

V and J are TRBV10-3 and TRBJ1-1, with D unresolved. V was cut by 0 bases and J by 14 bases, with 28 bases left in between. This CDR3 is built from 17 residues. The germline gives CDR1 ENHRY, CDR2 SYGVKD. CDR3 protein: CAISESSGEQGNEKLFF. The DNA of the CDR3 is TGTGCCATCAGTGAGTCTTCAGGAGAACAAGGAAATGAAAAACTGTTCTTT.